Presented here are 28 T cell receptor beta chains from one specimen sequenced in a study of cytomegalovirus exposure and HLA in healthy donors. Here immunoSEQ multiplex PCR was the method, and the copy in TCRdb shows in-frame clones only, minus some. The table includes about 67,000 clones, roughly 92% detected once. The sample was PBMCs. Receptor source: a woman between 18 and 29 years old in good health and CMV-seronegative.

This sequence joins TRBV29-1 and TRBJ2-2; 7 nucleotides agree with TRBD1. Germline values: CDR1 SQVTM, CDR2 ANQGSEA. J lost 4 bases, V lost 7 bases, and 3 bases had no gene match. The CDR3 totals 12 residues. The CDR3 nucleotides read TGCAGCGGGGACAGTGCCACCGGGGAGCTGTTTTTT. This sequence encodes CSGDSATGELFF.

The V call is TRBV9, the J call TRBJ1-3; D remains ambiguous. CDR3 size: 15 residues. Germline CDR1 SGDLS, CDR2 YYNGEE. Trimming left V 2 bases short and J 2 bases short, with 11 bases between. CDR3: CASSVGDTPGNTIYF. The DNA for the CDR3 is TGTGCCAGCAGCGTCGGTGACACGCCTGGAAACACCATATATTTT. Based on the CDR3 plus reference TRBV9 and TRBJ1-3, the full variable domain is DSGVTQTPKHLITATGQRVTLRCSPRSGDLSVYWYQQSLDQGLQFLIQYYNGEERAKGNILERFSAQQFPDLHSELNLSSLELGDSALYFCASSVGDTPGNTIYFGEGSWLTVV.

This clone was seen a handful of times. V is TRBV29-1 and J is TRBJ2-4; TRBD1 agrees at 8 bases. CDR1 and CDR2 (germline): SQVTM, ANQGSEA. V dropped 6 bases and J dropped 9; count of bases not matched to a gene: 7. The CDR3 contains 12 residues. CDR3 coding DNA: TGCAGCGTGGACAGGGACGGTGGCATTCAGTACTTC. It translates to CSVDRDGGIQYF. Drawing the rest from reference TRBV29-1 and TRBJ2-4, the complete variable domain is SAVISQKPSRDICQRGTSLTIQCQVDSQVTMMFWYRQQPGQSLTLIATANQGSEATYESGFVIDKFPISRPNLTFSTLTVSNMSPEDSSIYLCSVDRDGGIQYFGAGTRLSVL.

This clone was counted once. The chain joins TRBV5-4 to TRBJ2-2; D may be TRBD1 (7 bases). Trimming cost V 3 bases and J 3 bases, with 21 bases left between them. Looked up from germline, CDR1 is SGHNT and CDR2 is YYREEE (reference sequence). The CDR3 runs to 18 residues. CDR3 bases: TGTGCCAGCAGCTCGGGGGATCTTGGGACAGTGTACACCGGGGAGCTGTTTTTT. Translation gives CASSSGDLGTVYTGELFF.

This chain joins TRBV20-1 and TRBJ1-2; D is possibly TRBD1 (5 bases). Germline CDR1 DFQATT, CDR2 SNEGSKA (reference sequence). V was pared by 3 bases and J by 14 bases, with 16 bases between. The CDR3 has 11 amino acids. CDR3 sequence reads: CSARGGADRTF. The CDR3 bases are TGCAGTGCTAGGGGAGGGGCGGATAGGACCTTC.

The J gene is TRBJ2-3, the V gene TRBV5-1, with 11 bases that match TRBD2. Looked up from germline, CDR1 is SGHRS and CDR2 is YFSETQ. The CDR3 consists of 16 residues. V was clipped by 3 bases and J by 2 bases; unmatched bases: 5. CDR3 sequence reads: CASSYRLAGPTDTQYF. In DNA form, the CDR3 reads TGCGCCAGCAGCTACCGACTAGCGGGGCCCACAGATACGCAGTATTTT.

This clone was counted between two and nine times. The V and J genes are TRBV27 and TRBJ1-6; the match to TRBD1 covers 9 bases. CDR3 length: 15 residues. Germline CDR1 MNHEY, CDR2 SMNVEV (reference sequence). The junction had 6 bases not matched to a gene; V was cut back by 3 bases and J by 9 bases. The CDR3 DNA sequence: TGTGCCAGCAGTTTTTCCCCGGACAGGGGTTCACCCCTCCACTTT. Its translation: CASSFSPDRGSPLHF.

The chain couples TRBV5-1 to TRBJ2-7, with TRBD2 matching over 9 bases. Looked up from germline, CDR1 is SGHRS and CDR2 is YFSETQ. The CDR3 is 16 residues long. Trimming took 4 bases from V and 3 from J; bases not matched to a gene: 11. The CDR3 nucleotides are TGCGCCAGCAGCGTCACCGGGACTAGCAAAGGCTACGAGCAGTACTTC. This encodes CASSVTGTSKGYEQYF.

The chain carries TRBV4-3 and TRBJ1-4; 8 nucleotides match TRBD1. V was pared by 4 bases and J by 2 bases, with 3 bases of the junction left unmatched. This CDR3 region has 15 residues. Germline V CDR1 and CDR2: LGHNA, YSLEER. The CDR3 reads CASSPQGGTNEKLFF. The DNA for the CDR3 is TGCGCCAGCAGCCCACAGGGGGGGACTAATGAAAAACTGTTTTTT.

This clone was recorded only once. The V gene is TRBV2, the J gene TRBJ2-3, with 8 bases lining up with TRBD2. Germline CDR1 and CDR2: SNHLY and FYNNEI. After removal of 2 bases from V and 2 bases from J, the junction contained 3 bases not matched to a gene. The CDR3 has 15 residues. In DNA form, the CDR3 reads TGTGCCAGCAGTGAATCTAGCGGGTACACAGATACGCAGTATTTT. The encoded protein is CASSESSGYTDTQYF.

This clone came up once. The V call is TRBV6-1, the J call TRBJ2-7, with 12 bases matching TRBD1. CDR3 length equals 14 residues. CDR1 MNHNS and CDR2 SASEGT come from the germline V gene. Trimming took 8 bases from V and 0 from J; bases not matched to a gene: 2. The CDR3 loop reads CASRDRGHSYEQYF. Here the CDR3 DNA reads TGTGCCAGCCGGGACAGGGGGCACTCCTACGAGCAGTACTTC.

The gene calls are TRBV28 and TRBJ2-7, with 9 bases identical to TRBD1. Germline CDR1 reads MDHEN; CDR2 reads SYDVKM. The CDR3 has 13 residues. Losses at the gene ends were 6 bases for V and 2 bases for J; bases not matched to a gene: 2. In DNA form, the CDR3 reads TGTGCCAGCAGGCGACAGGGGGCCTACGAGCAGTACTTC. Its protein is CASRRQGAYEQYF.

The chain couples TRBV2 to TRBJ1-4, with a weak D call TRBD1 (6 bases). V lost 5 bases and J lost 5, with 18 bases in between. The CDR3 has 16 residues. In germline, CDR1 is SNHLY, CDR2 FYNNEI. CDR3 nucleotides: TGTGCCAGCAGTTGGGACACAGGGAGGGACAATGAAAAACTGTTTTTT. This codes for CASSWDTGRDNEKLFF.

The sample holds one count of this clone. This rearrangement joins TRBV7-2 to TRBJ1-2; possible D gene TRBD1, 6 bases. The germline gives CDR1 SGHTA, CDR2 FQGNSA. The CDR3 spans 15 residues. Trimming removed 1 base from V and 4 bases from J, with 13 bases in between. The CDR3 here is CASSLGGPWGYGYTF. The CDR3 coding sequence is TGTGCCAGCAGCTTAGGGGGGCCGTGGGGCTATGGCTACACCTTC.

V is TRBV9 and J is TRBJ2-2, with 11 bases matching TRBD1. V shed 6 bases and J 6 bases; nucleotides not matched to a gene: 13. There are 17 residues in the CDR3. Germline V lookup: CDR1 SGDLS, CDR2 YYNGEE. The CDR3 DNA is TGTGCCAGCAACCTAAGAGGACAGGGGGCTTCCCCCGGGGAGCTGTTTTTT. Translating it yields CASNLRGQGASPGELFF.

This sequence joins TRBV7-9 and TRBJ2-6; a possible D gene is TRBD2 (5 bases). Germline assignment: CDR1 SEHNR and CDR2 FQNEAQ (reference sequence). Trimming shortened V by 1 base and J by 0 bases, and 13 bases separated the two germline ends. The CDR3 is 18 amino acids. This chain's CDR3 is CASSLGGALLSGANVLTF. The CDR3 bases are TGTGCCAGCAGCTTAGGGGGAGCCCTACTCTCTGGGGCCAACGTCCTGACTTTC.

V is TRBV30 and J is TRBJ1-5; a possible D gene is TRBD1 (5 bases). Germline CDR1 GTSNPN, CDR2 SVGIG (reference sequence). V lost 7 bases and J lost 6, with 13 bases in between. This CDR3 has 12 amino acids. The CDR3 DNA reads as TGTGCCTCCGGGGGGGGAGGTCAGCCCCAGCATTTT. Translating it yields CASGGGGQPQHF.

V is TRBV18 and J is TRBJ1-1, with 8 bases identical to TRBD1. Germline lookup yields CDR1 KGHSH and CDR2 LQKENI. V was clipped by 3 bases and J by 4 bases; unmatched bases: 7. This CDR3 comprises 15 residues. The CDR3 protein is CASSPATGVTTEAFF. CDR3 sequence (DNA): TGTGCCAGCTCACCCGCGACAGGGGTGACCACTGAAGCTTTCTTT.

Here the CDR3 DNA reads TGTGCCAGCAGCACCACAGGAATAGGGGAAAAACTGTTTTTT. Its translation is CASSTTGIGEKLFF. J is TRBJ1-4 and V is TRBV28; possibly TRBD1 for D (5 bases). Looked up from germline, CDR1 is MDHEN and CDR2 is SYDVKM. The CDR3 length is 14 residues. Trimming took off 6 bases at V and 8 bases at J, with 16 bases between the two ends.

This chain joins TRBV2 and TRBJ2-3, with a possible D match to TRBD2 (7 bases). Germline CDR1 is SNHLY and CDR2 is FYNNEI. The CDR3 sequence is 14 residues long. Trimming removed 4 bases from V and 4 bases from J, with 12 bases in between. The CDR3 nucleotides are TGTGCCAGCAGTGCCCGGGGGGCGGCAGATACGCAGTATTTT. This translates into CASSARGAADTQYF.

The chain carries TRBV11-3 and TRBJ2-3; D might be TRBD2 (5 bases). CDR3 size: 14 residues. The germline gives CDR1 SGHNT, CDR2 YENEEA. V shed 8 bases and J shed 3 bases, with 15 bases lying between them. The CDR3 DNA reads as TGTGCCAGCGCCTCTTCGGGCGGGACAGATACGCAGTATTTT. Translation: CASASSGGTDTQYF.

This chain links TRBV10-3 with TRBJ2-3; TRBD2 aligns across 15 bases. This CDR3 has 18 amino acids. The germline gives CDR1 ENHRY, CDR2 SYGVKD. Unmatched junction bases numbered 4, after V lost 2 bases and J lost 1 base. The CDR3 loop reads CAISEGTSGGTGTDTQYF. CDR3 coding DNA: TGTGCCATCAGTGAGGGGACTAGCGGGGGGACAGGCACAGATACGCAGTATTTT.

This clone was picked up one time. The CDR3 here is CASSRSGQGTGELFF. DNA for the CDR3: TGTGCCAGCAGCCGATCGGGACAGGGGACCGGGGAGCTGTTTTTT. This chain joins TRBV9 and TRBJ2-2; 10 bases fit TRBD1. The V gene end was trimmed by 4 bases and the J gene end by 5 bases; junction bases not matched to a gene: 5. The CDR3 consists of 15 residues. Per the germline V gene, CDR1 is SGDLS and CDR2 is YYNGEE. The full variable domain, rest sourced from reference TRBV9 and TRBJ2-2, is DSGVTQTPKHLITATGQRVTLRCSPRSGDLSVYWYQQSLDQGLQFLIQYYNGEERAKGNILERFSAQQFPDLHSELNLSSLELGDSALYFCASSRSGQGTGELFFGEGSRLTVL.

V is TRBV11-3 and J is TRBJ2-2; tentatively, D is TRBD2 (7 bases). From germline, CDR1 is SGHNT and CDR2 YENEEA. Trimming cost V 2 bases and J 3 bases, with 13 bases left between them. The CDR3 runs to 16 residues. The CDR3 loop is CASSLRGGLDTGELFF. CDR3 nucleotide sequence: TGTGCCAGCAGCTTAAGGGGGGGGTTGGACACCGGGGAGCTGTTTTTT.

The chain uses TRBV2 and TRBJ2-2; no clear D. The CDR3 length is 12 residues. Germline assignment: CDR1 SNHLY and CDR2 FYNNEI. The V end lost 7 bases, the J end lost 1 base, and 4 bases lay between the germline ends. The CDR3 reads CASTGNTGELFF. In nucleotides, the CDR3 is TGTGCCAGCACAGGGAACACCGGGGAGCTGTTTTTT.

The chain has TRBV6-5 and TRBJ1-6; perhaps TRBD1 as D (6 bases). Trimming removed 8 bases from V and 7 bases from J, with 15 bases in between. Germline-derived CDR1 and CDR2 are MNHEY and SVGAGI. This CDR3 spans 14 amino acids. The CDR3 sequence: CASQNRAGNSPLHF. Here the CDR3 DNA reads TGTGCCAGCCAAAACAGGGCAGGCAATTCACCCCTCCACTTT.

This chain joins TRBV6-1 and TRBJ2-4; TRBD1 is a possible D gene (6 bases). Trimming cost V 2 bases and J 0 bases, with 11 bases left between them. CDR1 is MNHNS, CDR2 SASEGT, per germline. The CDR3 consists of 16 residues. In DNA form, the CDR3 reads TGTGCCAGCAGTGAAATGACAGGTTTAGCCAAAAACATTCAGTACTTC. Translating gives CASSEMTGLAKNIQYF.

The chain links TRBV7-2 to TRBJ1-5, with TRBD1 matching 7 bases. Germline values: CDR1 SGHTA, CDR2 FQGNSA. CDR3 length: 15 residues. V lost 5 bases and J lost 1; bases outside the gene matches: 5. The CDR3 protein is CASSTDRNSNQPQHF. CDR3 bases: TGTGCCAGCAGCACGGACAGGAACAGCAATCAGCCCCAGCATTTT.